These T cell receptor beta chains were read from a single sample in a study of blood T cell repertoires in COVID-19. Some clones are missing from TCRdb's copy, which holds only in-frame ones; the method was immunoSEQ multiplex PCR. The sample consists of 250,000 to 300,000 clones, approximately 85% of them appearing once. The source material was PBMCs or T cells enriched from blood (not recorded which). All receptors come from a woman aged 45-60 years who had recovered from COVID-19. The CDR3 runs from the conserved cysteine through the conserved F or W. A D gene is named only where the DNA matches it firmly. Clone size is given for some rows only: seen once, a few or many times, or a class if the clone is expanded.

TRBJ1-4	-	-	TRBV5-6	TGTGCCAGCAGCTTGGTTAGAACTAATGAAAAACTGTTTTTT	CASSLVRTNEKLFF
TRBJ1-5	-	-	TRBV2	TGTGCCAGCAGTGGGTCTCAGGGGCGCAGCAATCAGCCCCAGCATTTT	CASSGSQGRSNQPQHF
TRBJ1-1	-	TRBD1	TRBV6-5	TGTGCCAGCAAATCACAGGGGCGGAACACTGAAGCTTTCTTT	CASKSQGRNTEAFF
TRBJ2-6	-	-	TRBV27	TGTGCCAGCAGTCCTGTTAGCTCTGGGGCCAACGTCCTGACTTTC	CASSPVSSGANVLTF
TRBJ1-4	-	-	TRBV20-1	TGCAGTGCTAGTTCATTGGCAGGGAGGGAAAAACTGTTTTTT	CSASSLAGREKLFF
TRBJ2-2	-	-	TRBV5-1	TGCGCCAGCACCAGGCCAGAAAAGGACACCGGGGAGCTGTTTTTT	CASTRPEKDTGELFF
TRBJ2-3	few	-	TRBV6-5	TGTGCCAGCAGACCGGGACTTAACACAGATACGCAGTATTTT	CASRPGLNTDTQYF
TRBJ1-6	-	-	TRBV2	TGTGCCAGCAGGGACAGTAGGAGTTTTAATTCACCCCTCCACTTT	CASRDSRSFNSPLHF
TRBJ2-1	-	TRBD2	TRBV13	TGTGCCAGCAGCCAGAGCGGGAGGTTCCCTAATGAGCAGTTCTTC	CASSQSGRFPNEQFF
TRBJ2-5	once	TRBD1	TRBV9	TGTGCCAGCAGCGCAGACACAGGGACAGTAGAGACCCAGTACTTC	CASSADTGTVETQYF
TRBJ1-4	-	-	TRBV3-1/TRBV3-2	TGTGCCAGCAGCCAACCCCCCGGGGGGACCGAAGAAAAACTGTTTTTT	CASSQPPGGTEEKLFF
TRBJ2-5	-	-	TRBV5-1	TGCGCCAGCAGCCCTAGCGATTTAGAGACCCAGTACTTC	CASSPSDLETQYF
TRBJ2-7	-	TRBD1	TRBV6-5	TGTGCCAGCAGTTACCTATACAAGGACAGGTACTACGAGCAGTACTTC	CASSYLYKDRYYEQYF
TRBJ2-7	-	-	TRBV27	TGTGCCAGCAGTTCACCCGGACGGACAAGCTCCTACGAGCAGTACTTC	CASSSPGRTSSYEQYF